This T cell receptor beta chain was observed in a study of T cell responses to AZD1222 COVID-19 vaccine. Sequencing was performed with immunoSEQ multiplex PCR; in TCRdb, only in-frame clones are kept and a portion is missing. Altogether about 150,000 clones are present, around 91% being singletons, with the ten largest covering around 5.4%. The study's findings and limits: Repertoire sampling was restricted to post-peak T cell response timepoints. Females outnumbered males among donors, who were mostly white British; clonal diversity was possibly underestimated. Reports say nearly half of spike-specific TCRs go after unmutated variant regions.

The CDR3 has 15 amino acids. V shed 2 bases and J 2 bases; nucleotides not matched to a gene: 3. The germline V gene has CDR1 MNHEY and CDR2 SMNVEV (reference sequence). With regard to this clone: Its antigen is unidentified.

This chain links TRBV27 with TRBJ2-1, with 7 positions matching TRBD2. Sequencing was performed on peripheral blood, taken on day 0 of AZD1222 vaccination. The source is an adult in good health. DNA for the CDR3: TGTGCCAGCAGTTTAAGGCTAGCGGCCTACAATGAGCAGTTCTTC. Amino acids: CASSLRLAAYNEQFF.